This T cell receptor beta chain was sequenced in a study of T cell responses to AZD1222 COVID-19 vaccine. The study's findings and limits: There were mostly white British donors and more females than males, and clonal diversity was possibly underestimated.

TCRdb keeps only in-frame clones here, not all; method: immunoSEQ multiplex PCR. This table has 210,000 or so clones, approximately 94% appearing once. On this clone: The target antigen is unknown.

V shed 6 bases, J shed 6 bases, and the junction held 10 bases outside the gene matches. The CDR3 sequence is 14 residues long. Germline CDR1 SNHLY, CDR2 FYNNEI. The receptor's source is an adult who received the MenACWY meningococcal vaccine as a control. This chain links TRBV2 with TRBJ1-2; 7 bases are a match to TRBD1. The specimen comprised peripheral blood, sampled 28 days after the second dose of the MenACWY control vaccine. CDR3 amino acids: CASRTGTVVDGYTF. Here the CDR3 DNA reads TGTGCCAGCAGGACAGGGACGGTTGTGGATGGCTACACCTTC.